The 16 T cell receptor beta chains reported below all come from one sample, sequenced in a study listed by TCRdb under 2016. Libraries were constructed by RT-PCR. For sequencing, an Illumina MiSeq was employed. TCRdb itself trimmed the public reads at Q25 with fastp, ran MiXCR and retained productive beta chains. Each entry merges the rows of one CDR3 protein and shows their most common DNA and genes. For this sample there are more than 600,000 distinct CDR3 sequences; 13% to 15% appear just once. Jointly, the top ten make up 3.6% of the sample. The sequencing input was memory CD4+ T cells from blood. Every receptor here comes from a female donor in good health, serving as a healthy control.

V usage is TRBV6-5 and J usage is TRBJ2-3; 7 bases are a match to TRBD2. Germline V gene data show CDR1 as MNHEY and CDR2 as SVGAGI. The CDR3 length is 14 residues. V shed 0 bases, J shed 4 bases, and the junction held 1 base outside the gene matches. The CDR3 spells CASSYSGRADTQYF. In DNA, the CDR3 is TGTGCCAGCAGTTACTCGGGGAGGGCAGATACGCAGTATTTT.

A few counts support this clonotype. The V call is TRBV20-1, the J call TRBJ1-1; 7 nucleotides line up with TRBD1. This CDR3 comprises 13 residues. The junction had 9 bases not matched to a gene; V was cut back by 5 bases and J by 6 bases. Germline loops: CDR1 DFQATT, CDR2 SNEGSKA (reference sequence). Written as DNA, the CDR3 is TGCAGTGCTGTCGGTCAGGGGGACGCTGAAGCTTTCTTT. Protein: CSAVGQGDAEAFF.

This clonotype was counted only a few times. The chain uses TRBV27 and TRBJ2-2; unclear D gene. The length of the CDR3 is 15 residues. Germline assignment: CDR1 MNHEY and CDR2 SMNVEV (reference sequence). Trimming pared 1 base from V and 4 bases from J, leaving 10 bases between. CDR3 DNA sequence: TGTGCCAGCAGTTTATACCGGAGTGGCACCGGGGAGCTGTTTTTT. It yields the protein CASSLYRSGTGELFF.

V usage is TRBV24-1 and J usage is TRBJ2-3; 10 nucleotides align to TRBD2. V dropped 2 bases and J dropped 4; count of bases not matched to a gene: 2. The germline V gene encodes CDR1 KGHDR and CDR2 SFDVKD. The CDR3 spans 15 residues. CDR3 residues: CATSDSTSGADTQYF. CDR3 nucleotides: TGTGCCACCAGTGATTCAACTAGCGGGGCAGATACGCAGTATTTT.

This sequence joins TRBV6-6 and TRBJ2-3, with D unclear. CDR3 length equals 15 residues. The V and J ends lost 3 bases and 1 base respectively, with 11 bases between them. In germline, CDR1 is MNHNY, CDR2 SVGAGI (reference sequence). DNA of the CDR3: TGTGCCAGCAGTTATCAACCGCGGCGCACAGATACGCAGTATTTT. This codes for CASSYQPRRTDTQYF.

There are many counts of this clonotype. The chain employs TRBV20-1 and TRBJ1-1; D is ambiguous. The V end lost 6 bases, the J end lost 4 bases, and 9 bases lay between the germline ends. The CDR3 is made up of 11 amino acids. Germline CDR1 and CDR2: DFQATT and SNEGSKA (reference sequence). In nucleotides, the CDR3 is TGCAGTGCCAATGATGGCACTGAAGCTTTCTTT. Translation: CSANDGTEAFF.

This clonotype has more than one count but fewer than ten. This chain joins TRBV10-3 and TRBJ2-1; TRBD2 agrees at 9 bases. This CDR3 has 16 residues. Germline assignment: CDR1 ENHRY and CDR2 SYGVKD. After removal of 3 bases from V and 10 bases from J, the junction contained 13 bases not matched to a gene. CDR3 coding DNA: TGTGCCATCAGTGAAGCTGAAGCGGGAGGCCGGGGGGAGCAGTTCTTC. The encoded protein is CAISEAEAGGRGEQFF.

V gene TRBV9 combines with J gene TRBJ2-3; maybe TRBD2 (7 bases). Looked up from germline, CDR1 is SGDLS and CDR2 is YYNGEE. Trimming pared 2 bases from V and 3 bases from J, leaving 22 bases between. The CDR3 length is 18 residues. CDR3 protein: CASSVGGGGFFITDTQYF. CDR3 DNA: TGTGCCAGCAGCGTGGGAGGGGGGGGATTTTTTATAACAGATACGCAGTATTTT.

This clonotype came up many times. The chain carries TRBV9 and TRBJ2-5; D is unresolved. The CDR3 is 12 amino acids. Germline V gene data show CDR1 as SGDLS and CDR2 as YYNGEE. The V gene lost 1 base and the J gene lost 3 bases, with 4 bases spanning the gap. CDR3 sequence reads: CASSVNEETQYF. CDR3 nucleotides: TGTGCCAGCAGCGTAAACGAAGAGACCCAGTACTTC.

The chain employs TRBV7-2 and TRBJ1-4, with D unresolved. This CDR3 region has 16 residues. Germline V gene lookup returns CDR1 SGHTA and CDR2 FQGNSA. Trimming took off 4 bases at V and 5 bases at J, with 17 bases between the two ends. DNA of the CDR3: TGTGCCAGCAGCTCCCATAGCGGGAGAGGGAATGAAAAACTGTTTTTT. Translating gives CASSSHSGRGNEKLFF.

This clonotype was detected only a few times. Here the CDR3 DNA reads TGCGCCAGCAGCCGAGATCGAGGGACAGGGGACACTGAAGCTTTCTTT. It codes for CASSRDRGTGDTEAFF. The rearrangement joins TRBV4-3 to TRBJ1-1; TRBD1 agrees at 10 bases. This CDR3 is 16 amino acids long. In germline, CDR1 is LGHNA, CDR2 YSLEER. The V gene end was trimmed by 4 bases and the J gene end by 3 bases; junction bases not matched to a gene: 8.

This clonotype has ten or more counts. This chain links TRBV30 with TRBJ2-1; 9 bases map to TRBD2. V shed 2 bases and J 12 bases; nucleotides not matched to a gene: 5. The CDR3 spans 12 residues. CDR1 is GTSNPN, CDR2 SVGIG, per germline (reference sequence). The CDR3, as DNA: TGTGCCTGGAGTTTTAGCGGGGGAGCGCAGTTCTTC. It is translated as CAWSFSGGAQFF.

This clonotype has at least ten counts. The chain employs TRBV7-2 and TRBJ2-7; no clear D. Per germline, CDR1 SGHTA and CDR2 FQGNSA. Trimming pared 4 bases from V and 0 bases from J, leaving 7 bases between. The CDR3 is 13 residues long. The CDR3 DNA follows: TGTGCCAGCAGCTCCGCGGCCTCCTACGAGCAGTACTTC. Protein sequence: CASSSAASYEQYF.

Many counts were recorded for this clonotype. The rearrangement uses TRBV29-1 and TRBJ2-7, with D perhaps TRBD2 (5 bases). Per the germline V gene, CDR1 is SQVTM and CDR2 is ANQGSEA. With 7 bases removed from V and 4 bases from J, the gap between germline ends came to 14 bases. This CDR3 spans 12 amino acids. This CDR3 is CSAGGWDYEQYF. The DNA for the CDR3 is TGCAGCGCCGGAGGATGGGATTACGAGCAGTACTTC.

In its sample, this clonotype was seen many times. This sequence joins TRBV6-1 and TRBJ2-3, with TRBD2 matching over 8 bases. The CDR3 loop spans 13 amino acids. Trimming cost V 4 bases and J 6 bases; bases outside gene matches: 3. Per germline, CDR1 MNHNS and CDR2 SASEGT. CDR3 DNA sequence: TGTGCCAGCAGTGTAGCGGGAATGGATACGCAGTATTTT. Its protein is CASSVAGMDTQYF.

The chain recombines TRBV11-1 with TRBJ2-7; possibly TRBD1 for D (5 bases). CDR1 and CDR2 (germline): SGHAT, FQDESV (reference sequence). V dropped 4 bases and J dropped 2 bases, with 12 bases sitting between them. The CDR3 loop spans 14 amino acids. The CDR3 bases are TGTGCCAGCAGCTCATACGGACAAGCCTACGAGCAGTACTTC. Its protein product is CASSSYGQAYEQYF.